The 17 T cell receptor beta chains reported below all come from one sample, sequenced in a study of T cells after yellow fever vaccination. TCRdb re-called the 5' RACE reads with MiXCR, one entry per CDR3 protein. The repertoire holds a few hundred thousand distinct CDR3 sequences, with 17% as singletons. The sample consisted of PBMCs, taken roughly 5 days after the first yellow fever vaccination. The receptors were sampled from a man aged 18 to 29 who received the YFV17D yellow fever vaccine.

This clonotype was seen a few times. The chain is built from TRBV3-1 and TRBJ1-2, with a weak D call TRBD1 (6 bases). Trimming pared 1 base from V and 4 bases from J, leaving 10 bases between. Germline CDR1 and CDR2: LGHDT and YNNKEL (reference sequence). This CDR3 contains 14 residues. As DNA, the CDR3 is TGTGCCAGCAGCCAAGCCGGACAGCTCTATGGCTACACCTTC. Its translation: CASSQAGQLYGYTF.

Only a few counts were recorded for this clonotype. The chain combines TRBV3-1 with TRBJ2-5; possibly TRBD1 for D (6 bases). Trimming took off 1 base at V and 4 bases at J, with 13 bases between the two ends. CDR3 length: 15 residues. The germline CDR1 and CDR2 sequences are LGHDT and YNNKEL (reference sequence). The CDR3 DNA reads TGTGCCAGCAGCCAAGGGCTGGGGGCCCGAGAGACCCAGTACTTC. This encodes CASSQGLGARETQYF.

In this sample, this clonotype turned up a few times. J is TRBJ2-5 and V is TRBV6-1, with 7 bases aligning to TRBD2. The CDR3 spans 14 residues. The germline CDR1 and CDR2 sequences are MNHNS and SASEGT. V shed 4 bases and J 2 bases; nucleotides not matched to a gene: 4. The CDR3 DNA follows: TGTGCCAGCAGTGTTTGGGGGGGGCAAGAGACCCAGTACTTC. It translates to CASSVWGGQETQYF.

CDR3 in amino acids: CSARGVAYEQYF. The DNA of the CDR3 is TGCAGTGCACGCGGAGTTGCCTACGAGCAGTACTTC. The V and J genes are TRBV20-1 and TRBJ2-7; D uncertain. Trimming stripped 6 bases from V and 2 bases from J, with 11 bases between. CDR1 and CDR2 (germline): DFQATT, SNEGSKA (reference sequence). The CDR3 has 12 amino acids.

The chain links TRBV6-2 or TRBV6-3 to TRBJ2-1, with 9 bases matching TRBD1. The V gene's germline CDR1 is MNHEY and CDR2 SVGEGT. The J segment lost 1 base and the V segment lost 4 bases, leaving 5 bases of the junction unmatched. The CDR3 has 16 amino acids. DNA of the CDR3: TGTGCCAGCAGTTCTACCGGGACAGGGTCCTACAATGAGCAGTTCTTC. This codes for CASSSTGTGSYNEQFF.

The chain links TRBV5-1 to TRBJ2-2; D unclear. With 3 bases removed from V and 4 bases from J, the gap between germline ends came to 7 bases. The germline CDR1 and CDR2 sequences are SGHRS and YFSETQ. This CDR3 has 13 amino acids. In DNA, the CDR3 is TGCGCCAGCAGCTGGGTCCCCACCGGGGAGCTGTTTTTT. Its translation is CASSWVPTGELFF.

This clonotype was seen a handful of times. The chain is built from TRBV6-1 and TRBJ2-1; 9 bases fit TRBD1. V gave up 5 bases and J gave up 15 bases; unmatched junction bases: 8. Germline-derived CDR1 and CDR2 are MNHNS and SASEGT. The CDR3 runs 12 residues. For the CDR3, the DNA is TGTGCCAGCAGTCTCTCCGGGACAGGGTGGTTCTTC. It encodes CASSLSGTGWFF.

V is TRBV4-3 and J is TRBJ2-1; D is unresolved. This CDR3 has 14 residues. Trimming stripped 3 bases from V and 10 bases from J, with 16 bases between. Germline assignment: CDR1 LGHNA and CDR2 YSLEER. In nucleotides, the CDR3 is TGCGCCAGCAGCCACGCCGGGCCAAACGGGGAGCAGTTCTTC. Encoded protein: CASSHAGPNGEQFF.

The rearrangement links TRBV20-1 to TRBJ2-3, with 7 bases identical to TRBD2. Germline V gene sequence: CDR1 DFQATT, CDR2 SNEGSKA (reference sequence). The CDR3 runs 16 residues. The trim removed 0 bases at V and 2 bases at J, leaving 8 bases unmatched. CDR3 nucleotide sequence: TGCAGTGCTAGAGAGTTGGGGGGGTGGGACACAGATACGCAGTATTTT. The encoded protein is CSARELGGWDTDTQYF.

This clonotype was observed a few times. J is TRBJ2-7 and V is TRBV4-3, with D unclear. This CDR3 comprises 13 residues. Per the germline V gene, CDR1 is LGHNA and CDR2 is YSLEER. With 1 base removed from V and 3 bases from J, the gap between germline ends came to 7 bases. CDR3 DNA sequence: TGCGCCAGCAGCCAAGGGCTAATCTACGAGCAGTACTTC. Residues: CASSQGLIYEQYF.

This clonotype was seen more than once but under ten times. This chain uses TRBV6-1 with TRBJ2-7; no clear D. The CDR3 loop spans 16 amino acids. V lost 7 bases, J lost 0 bases, and 19 bases lay in between. Germline-derived CDR1 and CDR2 are MNHNS and SASEGT. CDR3: CASTPEVSRDSYEQYV. The CDR3 region has the DNA TGTGCCAGCACCCCAGAGGTTAGCCGCGACTCCTACGAGCAGTACGTC.

The chain is built from TRBV2 and TRBJ2-4, with D perhaps given as TRBD1 or TRBD2 (7 bases each). CDR3 length: 16 amino acids. Germline V CDR1 and CDR2: SNHLY, FYNNEI. V gave up 6 bases and J gave up 5 bases, with 20 bases separating them. The CDR3 DNA reads as TGTGCCAGCAGCAGGGGAGGGGGCGGATCGGAAAACATTCAGTACTTC. Amino acid sequence: CASSRGGGGSENIQYF.

This rearrangement joins TRBV5-1 to TRBJ1-1, with a possible D match to TRBD1 (6 bases). CDR1 and CDR2 from the germline V gene are SGHRS and YFSETQ. Trimming left V 1 base short and J 3 bases short, with 13 bases between. The CDR3 length is 15 residues. CDR3 in amino acids: CASSLLGGEDTEAFF. Written as DNA, the CDR3 is TGCGCCAGCAGCTTGTTGGGGGGCGAAGACACTGAAGCTTTCTTT. The variable domain in full, with the rest retrieved from reference TRBV5-1 and TRBJ1-1, is KAGVTQTPRYLIKTRGQQVTLSCSPISGHRSVSWYQQTPGQGLQFLFEYFSETQRNKGNFPGRFSGRQFSNSRSEMNVSTLELGDSALYLCASSLLGGEDTEAFFGQGTRLTVV.

This clonotype occurred a few times. The chain has TRBV5-6 and TRBJ2-7, with 9 bases that match TRBD1. CDR3 length equals 14 residues. Germline CDR1 SGHDT, CDR2 YYEEEE. V gave up 0 bases and J gave up 4 bases; unmatched junction bases: 2. CDR3 DNA sequence: TGTGCCAGCAGCTTGGAGGACAGGGGTTACGAGCAGTACTTC. This sequence encodes CASSLEDRGYEQYF.

This clonotype showed up just a few times. The J gene is TRBJ2-5, the V gene TRBV12-3 or TRBV12-4, with D hard to call. V was trimmed by 2 bases and J by 5 bases, leaving 12 bases between them. This CDR3 has 14 residues. This CDR3 is CASSLRPQVETQYF. In DNA form, the CDR3 reads TGTGCCAGCAGTTTACGGCCCCAGGTTGAGACCCAGTACTTC.

The rearrangement joins TRBV6-6 to TRBJ2-5, with 8 nucleotides matching TRBD2. Germline CDR1 MNHNY, CDR2 SVGAGI (reference sequence). The CDR3 is 13 residues long. Trimming at V came to 5 bases and at J to 4 bases, leaving 3 bases not matched to a gene. This chain's CDR3 is CASSNSGAETQYF. The CDR3 nucleotides read TGTGCCAGCAGTAATAGCGGGGCAGAGACCCAGTACTTC.

The CDR3 region has the DNA TGCAGTGCGACAGGGGGTCGGAATGAGCAGTTCTTC. Protein sequence: CSATGGRNEQFF. The rearrangement links TRBV20-1 to TRBJ2-1; 9 bases match TRBD1. This CDR3 region has 12 residues. After removal of 6 bases from V and 7 bases from J, the junction contained 4 bases not matched to a gene. Per the germline V gene, CDR1 is DFQATT and CDR2 is SNEGSKA (reference sequence).